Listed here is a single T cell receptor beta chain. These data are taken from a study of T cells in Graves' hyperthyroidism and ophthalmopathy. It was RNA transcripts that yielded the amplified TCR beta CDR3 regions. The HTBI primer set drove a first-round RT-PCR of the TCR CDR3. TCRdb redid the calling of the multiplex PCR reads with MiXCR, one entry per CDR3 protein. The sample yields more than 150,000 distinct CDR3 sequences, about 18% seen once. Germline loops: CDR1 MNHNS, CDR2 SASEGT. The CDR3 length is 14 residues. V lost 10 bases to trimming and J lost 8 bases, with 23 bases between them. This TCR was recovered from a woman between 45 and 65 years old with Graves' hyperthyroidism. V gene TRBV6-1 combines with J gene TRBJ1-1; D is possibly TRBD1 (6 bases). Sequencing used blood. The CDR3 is CATKRNRDTLEAFF. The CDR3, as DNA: TGTGCCACAAAGAGAAACCGGGACACCTTAGAAGCTTTCTTT.